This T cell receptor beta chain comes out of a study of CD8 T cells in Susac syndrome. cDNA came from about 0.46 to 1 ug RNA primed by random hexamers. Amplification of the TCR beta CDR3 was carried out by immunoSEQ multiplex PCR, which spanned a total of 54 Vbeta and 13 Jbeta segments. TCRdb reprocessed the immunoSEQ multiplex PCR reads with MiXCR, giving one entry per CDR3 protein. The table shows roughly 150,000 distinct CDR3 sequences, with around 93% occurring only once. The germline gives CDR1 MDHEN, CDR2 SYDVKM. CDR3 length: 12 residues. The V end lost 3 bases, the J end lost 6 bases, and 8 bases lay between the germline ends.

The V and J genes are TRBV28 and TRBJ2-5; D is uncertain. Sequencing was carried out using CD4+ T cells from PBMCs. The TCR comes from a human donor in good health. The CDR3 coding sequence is TGTGCCAGCAGTTTGGACGTGAAGACCCAGTACTTC. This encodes CASSLDVKTQYF.